The clone carrying this TCR beta chain was recorded at least ten times. As yet, its antigen is unknown. The germline CDR1 and CDR2 sequences are MGHDK and SYGVNS. Trimming removed 0 bases from V and 0 bases from J, with 1 base in between. The CDR3 totals 13 residues. The data were obtained in a study of regulatory T cells in long-lasting Graves disease. Study-wide background: Antithyroid drugs had been taken by newly diagnosed Graves' patients for under 3 months. Study results and limitations: Persistent patients had a count of shared public clonotypes (2,741) that exceeded that of new patients (about 930). Less diverse TCR repertoires were seen in persistent Graves' patients than in newly diagnosed ones. Preferential use of TRBV28, TRBJ1-2 and TRBJ2-5 was seen in persistent disease.

Time point here: newly diagnosed GD, antithyroid drugs for less than 3 months. Generation of the TCR library employed RNA extracted from PBMCs. To make TCR beta libraries, researchers used iRepertoire HTBI primers and Arm-PCR of CDR3 regions. Each CDR3 protein gets one entry after TCRdb re-called the multiplex PCR reads with MiXCR. The table shows some 320,000 distinct CDR3 sequences, with 15% to 20% occurring only once. This chain connects TRBV25-1 to TRBJ2-3; no firm D call. This clonotype was obtained from a female donor with Graves disease. The starting material was peripheral blood mononuclear cells (PBMCs), obtained at new diagnosis, from a patient treated with antithyroid drugs. The CDR3 DNA reads as TGTGCCAGCAGTGAATATAGCACAGATACGCAGTATTTT. Amino acids: CASSEYSTDTQYF.